A single sample is the source of the 15 T cell receptor beta chains below, sequenced in a study of T cells in localized non-small cell lung cancer. Clones were read by immunoSEQ multiplex PCR, and TCRdb kept only the in-frame ones, dropping some. This sample carries 2,100 or so clones, less than 45% of them seen once, and the ten largest clones take about 7%. The sample consisted of lung tumor tissue, taken before any cancer treatment. The receptors originated from a man aged 35-69 years with stage I lung adenocarcinoma.

This clone has a handful of counts. The V gene is TRBV6-8, the J gene TRBJ2-2, with D possibly being TRBD1 (5 bases). V lost 6 bases to trimming and J lost 5 bases, with 13 bases between them. There are 14 residues in the CDR3. The germline CDR1 and CDR2 sequences are MNHGY and SAAAGT. The CDR3 region is CASRSEGETGELFF. The CDR3, as DNA: TGTGCCAGCAGATCAGAAGGGGAAACCGGGGAGCTGTTTTTT.

J is TRBJ2-3 and V is TRBV19; 8 bases fit TRBD2. CDR3 length equals 18 residues. V was clipped by 4 bases and J by 1 base; unmatched bases: 13. Germline CDR1 LNHDA, CDR2 SQIVND (reference sequence). The CDR3 loop reads CASSTYFREGWGTDTQYF. CDR3 in DNA: TGTGCCAGTAGTACCTACTTCCGGGAGGGCTGGGGCACAGATACGCAGTATTTT.

This clone was counted between two and nine times. The rearrangement uses TRBV19 and TRBJ2-1; perhaps TRBD1 as D (6 bases). The CDR3 covers 12 residues. V shed 3 bases and J shed 7 bases, with 7 bases lying between them. CDR1 and CDR2 from the germline V gene are LNHDA and SQIVND (reference sequence). The CDR3 sequence: CASSIDRNEQFF. CDR3 bases: TGTGCCAGTAGTATCGACAGGAATGAGCAGTTCTTC.

J is TRBJ2-1 and V is TRBV11-3; no definite D call. V was clipped by 4 bases and J by 9 bases, with 16 bases between them. The CDR3 runs to 14 residues. Germline V CDR1 and CDR2: SGHNT, YENEEA. CDR3 loop: CASSSSSASSEQFF. The CDR3 DNA is TGTGCCAGCAGCTCTTCGTCAGCGAGCTCTGAGCAGTTCTTC.

There are a few counts of this clone. The rearrangement joins TRBV9 to TRBJ1-4, with a possible D match to TRBD1 (6 bases). This CDR3 has 15 amino acids. Trimming pared 3 bases from V and 8 bases from J, leaving 17 bases between. Germline CDR1 is SGDLS and CDR2 is YYNGEE. CDR3: CASSASTGRTEKLFF. The CDR3 DNA sequence: TGTGCCAGCAGCGCCTCGACAGGCCGAACCGAAAAACTGTTTTTT. Drawing the rest from reference TRBV9 and TRBJ1-4, the complete variable domain is DSGVTQTPKHLITATGQRVTLRCSPRSGDLSVYWYQQSLDQGLQFLIQYYNGEERAKGNILERFSAQQFPDLHSELNLSSLELGDSALYFCASSASTGRTEKLFFGSGTQLSVL.

The J gene is TRBJ2-7, the V gene TRBV15, with 8 bases fitting TRBD2. The CDR3 contains 15 residues. Trimming at V came to 0 bases and at J to 3 bases, leaving 4 bases not matched to a gene. Per germline, CDR1 LNHNV and CDR2 YYDKDF (reference sequence). The CDR3 spells CATSRDSSGSYEQYF. CDR3 nucleotides: TGTGCCACCAGCAGAGATTCCAGCGGGAGCTACGAGCAGTACTTC. Looking up the rest from reference TRBV15 and TRBJ2-7 gives the full variable domain: DAMVIQNPRYQVTQFGKPVTLSCSQTLNHNVMYWYQQKSSQAPKLLFHYYDKDFNNEADTPDNFQSRRPNTSFCFLDIRSPGLGDTAMYLCATSRDSSGSYEQYFGPGTRLTVT.

This clone was seen a handful of times. This chain links TRBV19 with TRBJ2-1, with 7 bases fitting TRBD2. The CDR3 is 16 residues long. The ends lost 6 bases at V and 4 bases at J; junction bases unmatched: 12. Germline CDR1 reads LNHDA; CDR2 reads SQIVND (reference sequence). The DNA of the CDR3 is TGTGCCAGTAGAACTCAAGCGGGGAGCGAATACAATGAGCAGTTCTTC. This gives the protein CASRTQAGSEYNEQFF.

The V call is TRBV11-3, the J call TRBJ2-5; D is ambiguous. This CDR3 is 14 amino acids long. V was shortened by 7 bases and J by 1 base, with 13 bases between the two germline ends. Germline values: CDR1 SGHNT, CDR2 YENEEA. DNA of the CDR3: TGTGCCAGCACCCCGAGTGACCTCCAAGAGACCCAGTACTTC. It codes for CASTPSDLQETQYF.

The chain carries TRBV18 and TRBJ2-7; D may be TRBD2 (7 bases). The germline V gene encodes CDR1 KGHSH and CDR2 LQKENI. The CDR3 sequence is 16 residues long. Deletions cut 5 bases from V and 0 bases from J, with 17 bases between. The CDR3 protein is CASSRGGSGDSYEQYF. CDR3 coding DNA: TGTGCCAGCTCAAGAGGGGGAAGCGGGGACTCCTACGAGCAGTACTTC.

V usage is TRBV28 and J usage is TRBJ2-1; the D gene is possibly TRBD1 (6 bases). Between the trimmed V and J ends, which lost 5 bases and 1 base, there was a span of 18 bases. Germline values: CDR1 MDHEN, CDR2 SYDVKM. There are 17 residues in the CDR3. Written as DNA, the CDR3 is TGTGCCAGCAGTACGCGAATAGTGGGACATTCCTACAATGAGCAGTTCTTC. Translated: CASSTRIVGHSYNEQFF.

V gene TRBV14 combines with J gene TRBJ2-1, with D perhaps matching TRBD1 (6 bases). Trimming shortened V by 1 base and J by 9 bases, and 16 bases separated the two germline ends. CDR3 size: 15 residues. The germline gives CDR1 SGHDN, CDR2 FVKESK. The CDR3: CASSQVGASIGEQFF. The CDR3, as DNA: TGTGCCAGCAGCCAAGTGGGGGCCTCTATTGGTGAGCAGTTCTTC. Supplemented by reference TRBV14 and TRBJ2-1, the full variable domain reads EAGVTQFPSHSVIEKGQTVTLRCDPISGHDNLYWYRRVMGKEIKFLLHFVKESKQDESGMPNNRFLAERTGGTYSTLKVQPAELEDSGVYFCASSQVGASIGEQFFGPGTRLTVL.

This clone has more than one count but fewer than ten. The V and J genes are TRBV29-1 and TRBJ2-3; D possibly corresponds to TRBD2 (6 bases). The CDR3 contains 13 residues. Germline CDR1 SQVTM, CDR2 ANQGSEA. Trimming stripped 4 bases from V and 4 bases from J, with 12 bases between. CDR3 DNA sequence: TGCAGCGTTGTGGACCCGGGGGCAGATACGCAGTATTTT. Amino acids: CSVVDPGADTQYF.

There are a few counts of this clone. This chain joins TRBV30 and TRBJ1-1, with D possibly being TRBD1 (5 bases). The CDR3 spans 13 residues. Per germline, CDR1 GTSNPN and CDR2 SVGIG (reference sequence). With 1 base removed from V and 0 bases from J, the gap between germline ends came to 6 bases. CDR3 amino acids: CAWSGQLNTEAFF. The CDR3, as DNA: TGTGCCTGGAGTGGACAGCTGAACACTGAAGCTTTCTTT.

The J gene is TRBJ1-4, the V gene TRBV5-1, with D tentatively TRBD1 (5 bases). V shed 6 bases and J shed 0 bases, with 9 bases lying between them. CDR3 size: 14 residues. Germline V lookup: CDR1 SGHRS, CDR2 YFSETQ. The CDR3 here is CASTGGTTNEKLFF. CDR3 coding DNA: TGCGCCAGCACCGGGGGGACAACTAATGAAAAACTGTTTTTT.

In its sample, this clone was seen a few times. The chain links TRBV18 to TRBJ2-5; 10 nucleotides align to TRBD2. The CDR3 contains 13 residues. With V trimmed by 4 bases and J by 4 bases, 0 bases remained unmatched. CDR1 and CDR2 from the germline V gene are KGHSH and LQKENI. Here the CDR3 reads CASSLAGGETQYF. CDR3 in DNA: TGTGCCAGCTCACTAGCGGGAGGAGAGACCCAGTACTTC.